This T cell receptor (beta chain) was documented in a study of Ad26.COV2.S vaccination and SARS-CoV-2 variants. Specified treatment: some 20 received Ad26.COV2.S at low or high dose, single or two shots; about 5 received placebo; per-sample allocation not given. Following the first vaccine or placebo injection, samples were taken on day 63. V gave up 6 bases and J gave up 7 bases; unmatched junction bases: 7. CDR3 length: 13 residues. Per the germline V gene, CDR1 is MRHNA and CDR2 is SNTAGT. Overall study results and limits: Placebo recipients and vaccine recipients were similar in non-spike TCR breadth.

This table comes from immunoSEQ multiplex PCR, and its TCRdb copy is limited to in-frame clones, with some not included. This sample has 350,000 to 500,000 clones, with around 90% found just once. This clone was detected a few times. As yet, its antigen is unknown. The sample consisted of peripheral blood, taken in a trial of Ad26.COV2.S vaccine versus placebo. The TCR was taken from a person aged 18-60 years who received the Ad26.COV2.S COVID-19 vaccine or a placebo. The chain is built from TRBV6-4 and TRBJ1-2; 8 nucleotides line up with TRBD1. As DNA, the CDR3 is TGTGCCAGCAGCCAAACAGGGGGTGCTGGCTACACCTTC. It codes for CASSQTGGAGYTF.